This T cell receptor beta chain was documented in a study of CD8+CD57+ T cells in acquired aplastic anemia. General observations from the study: CD8+ Simpson's diversity in patients was not significantly different from that in controls. Overlapping CD8+ CDR3 repertoires of patients and controls contained under 30 shared sequences.

All sequencing subjects had displayed CD8+CD57+ cell expansion on flow cytometry. Severe acquired aplastic anemia was the diagnosis recorded for all patients. This clonotype came up once. Its specificity is not known. TCR beta VDJ and CDR3 profiles were obtained from a genomic DNA template. TCRdb re-derived calls from the reads in MiXCR, one entry per CDR3 protein. The data contain fewer than 200,000 distinct CDR3 sequences, over 55% of them seen just once; the ten biggest clones take up around 45%. This CDR3 contains 15 residues. Germline loops: CDR1 MGHDK, CDR2 SYGVNS. V dropped 3 bases and J dropped 5 bases, with 15 bases sitting between them.

The chain carries TRBV25-1 and TRBJ2-3; D unresolved. The receptor comes from a human donor with aplastic anemia. Material: sorted CD4+, CD8+, or CD8+CD57+ T cells (not recorded which) from PBMCs. For the CDR3, the DNA is TGTGCCAGCAGTGAGGGTGCTAGGGCCAAAGATACGCAGTATTTT. Translating gives CASSEGARAKDTQYF.